Listed below are T cell receptor beta chains from one sample, sequenced in a study of early T cells in non-severe SARS-CoV-2 infection. TCRdb used MiXCR to reprocess the 5' RACE reads, holding one entry per CDR3 protein. Seen here are more than 65,000 distinct CDR3 sequences, 12% observed once, and the top ten hold about 2.5%. This sample comprised whole blood, obtained at baseline. The receptors stem from an adult who was a healthcare worker with PCR-confirmed SARS-CoV-2 infection or an uninfected control (not recorded which). CDR3s include the opening cysteine and the closing phenylalanine or tryptophan. Each record gives: J gene, V gene, D gene, clone size, CDR3 DNA, CDR3 protein. D genes are given only for firm matches. Rows may omit the clone size; those that give it use once, few, many or a size class.

j_call: TRBJ2-7
v_call: TRBV20-1
d_call: TRBD1
clone_size: few
cdr3_nt: TGCAGTGCTAGAAGGGGGGACAGGGGCCCCCTCCCTGTTTCCGAGCAGTACTTC
cdr3_aa: CSARRGDRGPLPVSEQYF

j_call: TRBJ2-1
v_call: TRBV20-1
d_call: TRBD1
clone_size: -
cdr3_nt: TGCAGTGGCGAGCGGACAGGGGGGGCGTATGAGCAGTTCTTC
cdr3_aa: CSGERTGGAYEQFF

j_call: TRBJ2-7
v_call: TRBV20-1
d_call: -
clone_size: -
cdr3_nt: TGCAGTGCTGACACAACGGATGCCTACGAGCAGTACTTC
cdr3_aa: CSADTTDAYEQYF

j_call: TRBJ1-1
v_call: TRBV18
d_call: TRBD1
clone_size: many
cdr3_nt: TGTGCCAGCTCATCACAAGGGACAGCACCCAGCGAGTCCGGAGCTTTCTTT
cdr3_aa: CASSSQGTAPSESGAFF

j_call: TRBJ2-7
v_call: TRBV20-1
d_call: -
clone_size: many
cdr3_nt: TGCAGTGCTTTTCACGGAGAGCAGTACTTC
cdr3_aa: CSAFHGEQYF

j_call: TRBJ2-4
v_call: TRBV5-1
d_call: TRBD2
clone_size: few
cdr3_nt: TGCGCCAGCAGCTCCACATACCGGGGGGTCAAAAACATTCAGTACTTC
cdr3_aa: CASSSTYRGVKNIQYF

j_call: TRBJ2-5
v_call: TRBV6-5
d_call: -
clone_size: few
cdr3_nt: TGTGCCAGCAGTTACACGGCAGAAGAGACCCAGTACTTC
cdr3_aa: CASSYTAEETQYF

j_call: TRBJ2-5
v_call: TRBV27
d_call: -
clone_size: -
cdr3_nt: TGTGCCAGCAGGCAAGGATGGGGGGGCGATGAGACCCAGTACTTC
cdr3_aa: CASRQGWGGDETQYF

j_call: TRBJ1-5
v_call: TRBV29-1
d_call: -
clone_size: -
cdr3_nt: TGCAGCGGGATTAGCGGGGACCCGCCAGATACGCAGCATTTT
cdr3_aa: CSGISGDPPDTQHF

j_call: TRBJ1-2
v_call: TRBV19
d_call: -
clone_size: few
cdr3_nt: TGTGCCAGTAGTATTAGGCCACTCCTTCCTAACTATGGCTACACCTTC
cdr3_aa: CASSIRPLLPNYGYTF

j_call: TRBJ1-2
v_call: TRBV20-1
d_call: TRBD1
clone_size: few
cdr3_nt: TGCAGTGCTACGACCGGGACAGAGTATGGCTACACCTTC
cdr3_aa: CSATTGTEYGYTF

j_call: TRBJ1-3
v_call: TRBV7-2
d_call: -
clone_size: many
cdr3_nt: TGTGCCAGCAGCTTCCCCCCGGGGAAGGGATCTGGAAACACCATATATTTT
cdr3_aa: CASSFPPGKGSGNTIYF

j_call: TRBJ2-5
v_call: TRBV12-3/TRBV12-4
d_call: -
clone_size: few
cdr3_nt: TGTGCCAGCAACCGCCGCGGATCCCAAGAGACCCAGTACTTC
cdr3_aa: CASNRRGSQETQYF

j_call: TRBJ2-7
v_call: TRBV29-1
d_call: -
clone_size: -
cdr3_nt: TGCAGCGCTGGGCGGGCGCCCTACGAGCAGTACTTC
cdr3_aa: CSAGRAPYEQYF

j_call: TRBJ2-6
v_call: TRBV4-1
d_call: -
clone_size: many
cdr3_nt: TGCGCCAGCAGCCAACCCCCGACAGGGGCCAACGTCCTGACTTTC
cdr3_aa: CASSQPPTGANVLTF

j_call: TRBJ1-1
v_call: TRBV18
d_call: TRBD1
clone_size: -
cdr3_nt: TGTGCCAGCTCAGCCACAGGGGGGGTGACTGAAGCTTTCTTT
cdr3_aa: CASSATGGVTEAFF

j_call: TRBJ1-1
v_call: TRBV9
d_call: -
clone_size: -
cdr3_nt: TGTGCCAGCCCCCAAAGAGGGGGGACGCGAGATACTGAAGCTTTCTTT
cdr3_aa: CASPQRGGTRDTEAFF

j_call: TRBJ2-7
v_call: TRBV4-3
d_call: -
clone_size: -
cdr3_nt: TGCGCCAGCAGCCAAGTCGATGAAAACGTCTCCTACGAGCAGTACTTC
cdr3_aa: CASSQVDENVSYEQYF

j_call: TRBJ1-1
v_call: TRBV10-1
d_call: -
clone_size: many
cdr3_nt: TGCGCCAGCAGTGAGTCGACTCGGGGAGCAGCTTTCTTT
cdr3_aa: CASSESTRGAAFF

j_call: TRBJ1-2
v_call: TRBV2
d_call: -
clone_size: few
cdr3_nt: TGTGCCAGCAGTGGGGCGCCTCACATAACAAACTATGGCTACACCTTC
cdr3_aa: CASSGAPHITNYGYTF

j_call: TRBJ2-1
v_call: TRBV12-3/TRBV12-4
d_call: TRBD2
clone_size: few
cdr3_nt: TGTGCCAGCAAGAGTAGCGGGGGAGGGACGGTAGTGCAGTTCTTC
cdr3_aa: CASKSSGGGTVVQFF

j_call: TRBJ1-2
v_call: TRBV20-1
d_call: -
clone_size: -
cdr3_nt: TGCAGTGCTAGAGTAGCAACTAACTATGGCTACACCTTC
cdr3_aa: CSARVATNYGYTF